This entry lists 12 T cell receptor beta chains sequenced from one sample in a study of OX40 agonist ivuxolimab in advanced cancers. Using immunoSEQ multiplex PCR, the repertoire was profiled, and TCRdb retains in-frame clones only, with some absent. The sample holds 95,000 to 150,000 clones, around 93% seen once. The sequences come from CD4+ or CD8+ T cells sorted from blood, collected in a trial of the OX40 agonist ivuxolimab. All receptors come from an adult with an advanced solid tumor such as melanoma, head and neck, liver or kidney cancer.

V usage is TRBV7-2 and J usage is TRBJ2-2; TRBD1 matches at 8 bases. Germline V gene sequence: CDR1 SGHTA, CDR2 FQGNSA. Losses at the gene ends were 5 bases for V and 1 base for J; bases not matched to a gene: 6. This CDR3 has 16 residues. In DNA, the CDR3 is TGTGCCAGCAGCACTACCGGGACAGGGAACACCGGGGAGCTGTTTTTT. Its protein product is CASSTTGTGNTGELFF.

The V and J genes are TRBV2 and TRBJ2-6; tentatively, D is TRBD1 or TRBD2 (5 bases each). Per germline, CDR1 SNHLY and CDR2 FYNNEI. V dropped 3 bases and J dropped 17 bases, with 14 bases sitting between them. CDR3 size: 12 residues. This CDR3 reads CASSDFSGAMTF. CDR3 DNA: TGTGCCAGCAGTGATTTTTCCGGGGCTATGACTTTC.

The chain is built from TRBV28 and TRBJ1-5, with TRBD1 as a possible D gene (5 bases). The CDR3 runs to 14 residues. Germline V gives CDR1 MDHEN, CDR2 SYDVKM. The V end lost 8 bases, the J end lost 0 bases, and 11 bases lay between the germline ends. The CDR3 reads CASSGGTSNQPQHF. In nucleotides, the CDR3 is TGTGCCAGCTCCGGGGGAACTAGCAATCAGCCCCAGCATTTT.

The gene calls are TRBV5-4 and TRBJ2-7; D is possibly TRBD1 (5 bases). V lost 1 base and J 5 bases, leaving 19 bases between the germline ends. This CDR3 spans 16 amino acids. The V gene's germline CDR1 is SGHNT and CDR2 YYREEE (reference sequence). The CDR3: CASSLLWAGKENEQYF. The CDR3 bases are TGTGCCAGCAGCTTGTTGTGGGCAGGGAAGGAGAACGAGCAGTACTTC. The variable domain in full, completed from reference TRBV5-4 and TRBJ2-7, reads ETGVTQSPTHLIKTRGQQVTLRCSSQSGHNTVSWYQQALGQGPQFIFQYYREEENGRGNFPPRFSGLQFPNYSSELNVNALELDDSALYLCASSLLWAGKENEQYFGPGTRLTVT.

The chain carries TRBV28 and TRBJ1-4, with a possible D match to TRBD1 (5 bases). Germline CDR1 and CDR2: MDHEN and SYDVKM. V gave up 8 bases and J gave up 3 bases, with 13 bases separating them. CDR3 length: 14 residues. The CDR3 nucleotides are TGTGCCAGCGGGGCGATGGGGGCTAATGAAAAACTGTTTTTT. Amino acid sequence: CASGAMGANEKLFF.

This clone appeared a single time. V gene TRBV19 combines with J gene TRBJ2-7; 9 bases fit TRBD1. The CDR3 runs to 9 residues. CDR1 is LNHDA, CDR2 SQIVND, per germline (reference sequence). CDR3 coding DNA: TGTACAGGGGGCCACGAGCAGTACTTC. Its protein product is CTGGHEQYF.

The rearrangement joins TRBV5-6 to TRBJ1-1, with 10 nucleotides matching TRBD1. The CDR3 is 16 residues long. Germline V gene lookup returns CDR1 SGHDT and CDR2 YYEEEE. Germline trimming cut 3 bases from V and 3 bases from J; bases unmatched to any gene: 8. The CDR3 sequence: CASSWGTGVDDTEAFF. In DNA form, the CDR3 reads TGTGCCAGCAGCTGGGGGACAGGGGTGGATGACACTGAAGCTTTCTTT.

The CDR3 nucleotides read TGTGCCAGCATGGAGACAGGGGTTAATCGACCCAATTACAATGAGCAGTTCTTC. As protein: CASMETGVNRPNYNEQFF. The rearrangement uses TRBV2 and TRBJ2-1; 8 bases align to TRBD1. Trimming took 7 bases from V and 4 from J; bases not matched to a gene: 18. The germline CDR1 and CDR2 sequences are SNHLY and FYNNEI. The CDR3 runs 18 residues.

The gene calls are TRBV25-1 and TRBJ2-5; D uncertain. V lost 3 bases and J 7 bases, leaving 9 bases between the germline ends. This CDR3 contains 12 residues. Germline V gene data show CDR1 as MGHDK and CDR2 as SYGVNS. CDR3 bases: TGTGCCAGCAGTGATACCCCCCGGACCCAGTACTTC. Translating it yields CASSDTPRTQYF.

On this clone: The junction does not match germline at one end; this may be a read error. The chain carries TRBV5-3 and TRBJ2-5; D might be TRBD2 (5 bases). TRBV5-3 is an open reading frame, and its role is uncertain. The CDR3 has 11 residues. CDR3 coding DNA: TGTGCCAGCAGCTCTGAGGGGACCCAGTACTTC. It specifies CASSSEGTQYF.

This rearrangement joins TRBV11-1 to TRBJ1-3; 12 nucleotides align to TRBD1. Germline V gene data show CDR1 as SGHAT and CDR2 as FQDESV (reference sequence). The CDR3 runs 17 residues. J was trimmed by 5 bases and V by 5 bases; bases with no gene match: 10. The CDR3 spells CASSGAGTGGQRNTIYF. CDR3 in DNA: TGTGCCAGCAGCGGCGCCGGGACAGGGGGCCAGAGAAACACCATATATTTT.

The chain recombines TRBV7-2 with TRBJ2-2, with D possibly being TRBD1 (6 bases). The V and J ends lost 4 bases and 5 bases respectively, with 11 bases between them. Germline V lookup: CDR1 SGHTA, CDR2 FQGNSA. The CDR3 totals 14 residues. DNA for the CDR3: TGTGCCAGCAGCTCCCGCAGGGGAACCGGGGAGCTGTTTTTT. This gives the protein CASSSRRGTGELFF. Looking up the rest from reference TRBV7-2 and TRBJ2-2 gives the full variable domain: GAGVSQSPSNKVTEKGKDVELRCDPISGHTALYWYRQSLGQGLEFLIYFQGNSAPDKSGLPSDRFSAERTGGSVSTLTIQRTQQEDSAVYLCASSSRRGTGELFFGEGSRLTVL.